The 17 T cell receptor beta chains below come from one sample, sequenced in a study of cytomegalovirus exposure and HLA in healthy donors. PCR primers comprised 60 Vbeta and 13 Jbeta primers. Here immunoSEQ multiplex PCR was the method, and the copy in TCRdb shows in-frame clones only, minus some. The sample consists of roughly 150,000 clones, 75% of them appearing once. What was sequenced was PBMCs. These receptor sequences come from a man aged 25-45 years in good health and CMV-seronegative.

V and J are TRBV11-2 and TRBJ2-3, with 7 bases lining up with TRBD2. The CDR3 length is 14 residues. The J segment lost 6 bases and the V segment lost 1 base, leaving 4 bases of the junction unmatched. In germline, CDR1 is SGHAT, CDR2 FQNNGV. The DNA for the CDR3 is TGTGCCAGCAGCTTAGGGACTAGTGCCGATACGCAGTATTTT. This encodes CASSLGTSADTQYF.

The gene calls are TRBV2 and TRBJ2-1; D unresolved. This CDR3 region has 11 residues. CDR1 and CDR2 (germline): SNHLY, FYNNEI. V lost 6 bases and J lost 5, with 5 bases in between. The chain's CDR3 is CASRENNEQFF. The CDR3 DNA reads TGTGCCAGCAGGGAGAACAATGAGCAGTTCTTC.

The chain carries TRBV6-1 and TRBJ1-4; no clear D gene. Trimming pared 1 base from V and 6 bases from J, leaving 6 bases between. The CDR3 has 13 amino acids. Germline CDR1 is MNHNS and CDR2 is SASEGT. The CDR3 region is CASSEGGDEKLFF. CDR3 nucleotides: TGTGCCAGCAGTGAAGGGGGAGATGAAAAACTGTTTTTT.

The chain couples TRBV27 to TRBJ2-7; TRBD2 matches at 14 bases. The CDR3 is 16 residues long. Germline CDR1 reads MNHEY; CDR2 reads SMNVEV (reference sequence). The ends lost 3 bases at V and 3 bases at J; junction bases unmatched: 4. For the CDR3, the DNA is TGTGCCAGCAGTTTGGGAGGGACTAGCGGGAGCTACGAGCAGTACTTC. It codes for CASSLGGTSGSYEQYF.

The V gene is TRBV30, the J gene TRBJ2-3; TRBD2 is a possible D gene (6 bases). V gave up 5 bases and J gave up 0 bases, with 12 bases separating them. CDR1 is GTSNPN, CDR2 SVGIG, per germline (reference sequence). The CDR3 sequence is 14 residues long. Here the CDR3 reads CAWDSGFSTDTQYF. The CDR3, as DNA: TGTGCCTGGGATAGCGGATTCAGCACAGATACGCAGTATTTT.

The DNA for the CDR3 is TGTGCCAGCAGCGCACCGGGACAGGGGGTCGACGAGCAGTACTTC. Its translation: CASSAPGQGVDEQYF. The chain carries TRBV7-9 and TRBJ2-7; 11 nucleotides line up with TRBD1. This CDR3 has 15 residues. Trimming removed 5 bases from V and 5 bases from J; junction bases left unmatched: 8. Germline V lookup: CDR1 SEHNR, CDR2 FQNEAQ (reference sequence).

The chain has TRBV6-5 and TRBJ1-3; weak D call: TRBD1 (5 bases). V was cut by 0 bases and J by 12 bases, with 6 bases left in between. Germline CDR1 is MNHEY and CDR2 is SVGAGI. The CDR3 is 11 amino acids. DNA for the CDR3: TGTGCCAGCAGTTACTCGGGGGGCATATATTTT. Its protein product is CASSYSGGIYF.

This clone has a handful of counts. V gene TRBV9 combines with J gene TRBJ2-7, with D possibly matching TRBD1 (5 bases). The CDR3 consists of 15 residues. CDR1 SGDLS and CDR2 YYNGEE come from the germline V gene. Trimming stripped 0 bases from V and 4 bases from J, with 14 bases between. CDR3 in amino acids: CASSVGAGNLYEQYF. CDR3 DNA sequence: TGTGCCAGCAGCGTAGGTGCAGGGAACTTGTACGAGCAGTACTTC.

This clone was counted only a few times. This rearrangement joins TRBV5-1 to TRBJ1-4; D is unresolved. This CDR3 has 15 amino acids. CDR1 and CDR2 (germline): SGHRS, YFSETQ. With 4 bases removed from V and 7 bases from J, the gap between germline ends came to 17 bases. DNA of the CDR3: TGCGCCAGCAGCCCCTTGCGGACCGCGGGTGAAAAACTGTTTTTT. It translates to CASSPLRTAGEKLFF.

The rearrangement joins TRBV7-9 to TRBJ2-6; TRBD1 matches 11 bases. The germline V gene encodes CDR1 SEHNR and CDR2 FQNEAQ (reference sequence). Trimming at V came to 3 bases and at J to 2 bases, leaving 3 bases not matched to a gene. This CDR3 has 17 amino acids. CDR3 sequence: CASSFRTGGTGANVLTF. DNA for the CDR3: TGTGCCAGCAGCTTTCGGACAGGGGGCACTGGGGCCAACGTCCTGACTTTC.

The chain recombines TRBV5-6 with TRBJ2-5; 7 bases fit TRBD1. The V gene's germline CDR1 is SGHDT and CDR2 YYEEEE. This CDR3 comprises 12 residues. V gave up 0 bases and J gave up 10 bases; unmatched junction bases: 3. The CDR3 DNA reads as TGTGCCAGCAGCTTGGCCGACAGGGACCAGTACTTC. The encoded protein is CASSLADRDQYF.

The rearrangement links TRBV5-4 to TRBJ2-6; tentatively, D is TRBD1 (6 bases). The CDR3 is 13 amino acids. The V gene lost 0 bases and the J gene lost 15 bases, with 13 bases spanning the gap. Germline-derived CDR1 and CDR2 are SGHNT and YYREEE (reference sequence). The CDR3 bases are TGTGCCAGCAGCTTGGTAGGGGGTCGGGGCCTGACTTTC. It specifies CASSLVGGRGLTF.

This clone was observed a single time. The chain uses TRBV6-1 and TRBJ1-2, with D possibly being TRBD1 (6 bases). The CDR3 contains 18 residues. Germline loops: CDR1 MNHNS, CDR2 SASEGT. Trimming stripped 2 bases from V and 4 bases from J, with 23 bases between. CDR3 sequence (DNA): TGTGCCAGCAGTGAACTCCCCCTAAGGGACAAACCCACCTATGGCTACACCTTC. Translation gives CASSELPLRDKPTYGYTF.

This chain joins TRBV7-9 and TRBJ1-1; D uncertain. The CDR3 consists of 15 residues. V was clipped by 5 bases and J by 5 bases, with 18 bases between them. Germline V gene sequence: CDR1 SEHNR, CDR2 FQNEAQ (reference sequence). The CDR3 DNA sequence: TGTGCCAGCAGCGCCCTCACTTCTCCCCGGACTGAAGCTTTCTTT. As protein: CASSALTSPRTEAFF. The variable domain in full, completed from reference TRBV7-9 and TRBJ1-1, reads DTGVSQNPRHKITKRGQNVTFRCDPISEHNRLYWYRQTLGQGPEFLTYFQNEAQLEKSRLLSDRFSAERPKGSFSTLEIQRTEQGDSAMYLCASSALTSPRTEAFFGQGTRLTVV.

CDR3 in amino acids: CASSPLLTNTGELFF. CDR3 in DNA: TGTGCCAGCAGCCCTCTACTAACGAACACCGGGGAGCTGTTTTTT. This rearrangement joins TRBV11-2 to TRBJ2-2, with D uncertain. V shed 5 bases and J shed 0 bases, with 10 bases lying between them. Germline lookup yields CDR1 SGHAT and CDR2 FQNNGV. The CDR3 has 15 amino acids.

CDR3: CASSLVVTGGKQFF. The CDR3 DNA follows: TGTGCCAGCAGCTTGGTTGTAACAGGCGGGAAGCAGTTCTTC. The chain joins TRBV5-6 to TRBJ2-1; TRBD2 might be the D (6 bases). The V end lost 0 bases, the J end lost 11 bases, and 15 bases lay between the germline ends. Germline assignment: CDR1 SGHDT and CDR2 YYEEEE. This CDR3 spans 14 amino acids. The full variable domain, completed using reference TRBV5-6 and TRBJ2-1, is DAGVTQSPTHLIKTRGQQVTLRCSPKSGHDTVSWYQQALGQGPQFIFQYYEEEERQRGNFPDRFSGHQFPNYSSELNVNALLLGDSALYLCASSLVVTGGKQFFGPGTRLTVL.

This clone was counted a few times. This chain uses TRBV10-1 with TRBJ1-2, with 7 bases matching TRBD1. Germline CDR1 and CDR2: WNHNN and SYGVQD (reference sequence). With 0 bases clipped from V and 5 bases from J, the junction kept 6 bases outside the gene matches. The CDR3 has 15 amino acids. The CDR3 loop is CASSESTGPQYGYTF. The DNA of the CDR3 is TGCGCCAGCAGTGAGTCGACAGGGCCGCAGTATGGCTACACCTTC.